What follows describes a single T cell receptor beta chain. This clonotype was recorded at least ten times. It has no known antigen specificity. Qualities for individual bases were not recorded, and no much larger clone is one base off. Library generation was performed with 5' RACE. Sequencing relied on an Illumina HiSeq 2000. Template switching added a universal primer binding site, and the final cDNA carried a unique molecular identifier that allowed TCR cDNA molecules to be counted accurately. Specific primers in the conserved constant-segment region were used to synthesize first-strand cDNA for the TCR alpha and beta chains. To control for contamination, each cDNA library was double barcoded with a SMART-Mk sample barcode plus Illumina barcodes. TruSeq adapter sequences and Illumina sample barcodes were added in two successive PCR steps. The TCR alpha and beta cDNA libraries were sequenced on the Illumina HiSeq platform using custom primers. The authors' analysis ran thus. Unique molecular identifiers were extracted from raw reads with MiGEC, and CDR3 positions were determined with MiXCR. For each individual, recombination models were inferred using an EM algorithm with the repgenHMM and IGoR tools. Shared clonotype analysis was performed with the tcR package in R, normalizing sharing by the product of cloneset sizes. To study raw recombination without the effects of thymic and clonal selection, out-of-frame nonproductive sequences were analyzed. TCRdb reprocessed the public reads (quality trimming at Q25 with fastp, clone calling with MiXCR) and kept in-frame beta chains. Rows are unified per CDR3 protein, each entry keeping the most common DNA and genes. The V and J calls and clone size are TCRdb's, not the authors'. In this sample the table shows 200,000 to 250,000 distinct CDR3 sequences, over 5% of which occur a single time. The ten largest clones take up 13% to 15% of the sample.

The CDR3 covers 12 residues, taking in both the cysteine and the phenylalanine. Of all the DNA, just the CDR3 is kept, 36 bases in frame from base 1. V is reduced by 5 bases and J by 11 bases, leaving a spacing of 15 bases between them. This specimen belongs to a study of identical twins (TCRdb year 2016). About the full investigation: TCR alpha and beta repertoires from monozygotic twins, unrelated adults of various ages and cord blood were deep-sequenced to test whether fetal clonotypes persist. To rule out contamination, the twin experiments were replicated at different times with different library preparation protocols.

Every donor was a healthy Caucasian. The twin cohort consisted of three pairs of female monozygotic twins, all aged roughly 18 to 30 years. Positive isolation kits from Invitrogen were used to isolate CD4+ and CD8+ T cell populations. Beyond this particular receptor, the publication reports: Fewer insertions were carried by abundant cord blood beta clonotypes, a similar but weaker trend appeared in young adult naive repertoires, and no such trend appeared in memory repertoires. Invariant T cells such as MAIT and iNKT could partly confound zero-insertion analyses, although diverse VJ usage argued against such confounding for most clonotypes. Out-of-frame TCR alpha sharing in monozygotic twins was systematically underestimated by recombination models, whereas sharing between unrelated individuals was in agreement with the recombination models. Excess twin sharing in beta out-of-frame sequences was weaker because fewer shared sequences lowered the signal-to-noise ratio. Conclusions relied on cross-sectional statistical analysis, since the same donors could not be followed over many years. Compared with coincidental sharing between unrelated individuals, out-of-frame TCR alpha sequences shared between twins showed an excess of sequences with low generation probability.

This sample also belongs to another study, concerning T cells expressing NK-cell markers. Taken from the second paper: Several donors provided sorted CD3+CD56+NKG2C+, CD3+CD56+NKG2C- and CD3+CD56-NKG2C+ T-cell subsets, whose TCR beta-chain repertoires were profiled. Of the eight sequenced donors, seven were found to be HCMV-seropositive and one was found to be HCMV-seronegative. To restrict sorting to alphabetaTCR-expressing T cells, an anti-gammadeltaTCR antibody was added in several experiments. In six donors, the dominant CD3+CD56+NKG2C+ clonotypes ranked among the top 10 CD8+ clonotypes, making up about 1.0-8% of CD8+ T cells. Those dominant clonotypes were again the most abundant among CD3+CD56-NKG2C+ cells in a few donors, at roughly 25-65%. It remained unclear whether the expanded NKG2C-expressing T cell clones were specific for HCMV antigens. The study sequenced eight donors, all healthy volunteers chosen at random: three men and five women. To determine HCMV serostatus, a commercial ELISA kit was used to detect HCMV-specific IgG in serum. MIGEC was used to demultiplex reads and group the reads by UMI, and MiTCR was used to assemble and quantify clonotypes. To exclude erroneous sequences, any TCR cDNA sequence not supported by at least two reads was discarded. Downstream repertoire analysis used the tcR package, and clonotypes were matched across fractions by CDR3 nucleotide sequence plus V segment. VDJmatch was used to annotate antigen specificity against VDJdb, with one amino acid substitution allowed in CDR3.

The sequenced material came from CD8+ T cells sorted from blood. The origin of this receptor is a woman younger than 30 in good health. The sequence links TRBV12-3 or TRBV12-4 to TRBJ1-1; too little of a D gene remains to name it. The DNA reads TGTGCCAGCAGTCCGTTTCACCCTCTTGCTTTCTTT. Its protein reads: CASSPFHPLAFF.